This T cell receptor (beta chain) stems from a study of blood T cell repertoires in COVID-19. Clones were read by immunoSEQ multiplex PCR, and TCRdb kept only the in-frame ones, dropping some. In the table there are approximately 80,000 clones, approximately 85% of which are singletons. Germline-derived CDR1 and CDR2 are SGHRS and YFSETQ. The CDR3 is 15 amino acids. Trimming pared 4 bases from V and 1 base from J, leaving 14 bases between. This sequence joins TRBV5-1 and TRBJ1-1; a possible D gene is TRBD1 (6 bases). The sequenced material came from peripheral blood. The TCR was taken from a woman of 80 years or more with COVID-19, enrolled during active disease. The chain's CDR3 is CASSPREGGNTEAFF. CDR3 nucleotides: TGCGCCAGCAGCCCGAGGGAAGGGGGGAACACTGAAGCTTTCTTT.